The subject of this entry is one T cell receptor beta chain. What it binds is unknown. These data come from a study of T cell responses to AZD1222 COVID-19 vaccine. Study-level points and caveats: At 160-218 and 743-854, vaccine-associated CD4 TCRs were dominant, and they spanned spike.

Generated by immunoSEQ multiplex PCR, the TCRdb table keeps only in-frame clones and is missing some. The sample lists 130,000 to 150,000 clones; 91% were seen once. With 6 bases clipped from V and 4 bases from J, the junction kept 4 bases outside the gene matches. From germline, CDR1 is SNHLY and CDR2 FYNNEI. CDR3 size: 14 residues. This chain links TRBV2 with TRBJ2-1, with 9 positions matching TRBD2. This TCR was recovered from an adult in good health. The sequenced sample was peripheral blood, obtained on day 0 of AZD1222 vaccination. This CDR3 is CASRIAGAYNEQFF. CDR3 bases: TGTGCCAGCAGAATAGCGGGGGCTTACAATGAGCAGTTCTTC.